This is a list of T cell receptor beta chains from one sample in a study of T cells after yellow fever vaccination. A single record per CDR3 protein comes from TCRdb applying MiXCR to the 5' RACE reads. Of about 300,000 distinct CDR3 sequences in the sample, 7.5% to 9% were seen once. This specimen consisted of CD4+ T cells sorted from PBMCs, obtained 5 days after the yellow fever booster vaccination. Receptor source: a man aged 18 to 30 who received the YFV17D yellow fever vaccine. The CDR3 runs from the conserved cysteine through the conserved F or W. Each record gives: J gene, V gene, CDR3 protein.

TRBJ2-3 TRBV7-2 CASSSGRRGSTDTQYF
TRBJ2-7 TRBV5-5 CASSLRDRSSYEQYF
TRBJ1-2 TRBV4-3 CASSQGLGRGDGGYTF
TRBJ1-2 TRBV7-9 CASSPNDRADGYTF
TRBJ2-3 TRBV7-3 CASWSGTSTDTQYF
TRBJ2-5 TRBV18 CASSPGYKETQYF
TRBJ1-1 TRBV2 CASSIDREDEAFF
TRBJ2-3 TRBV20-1 CSARDSGGTDTQYF
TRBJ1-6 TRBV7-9 CASSSQGASNSPLHF
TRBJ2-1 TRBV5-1 CASRNQGADEQFF
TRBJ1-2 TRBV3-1 CASSQPGQVYGYTF
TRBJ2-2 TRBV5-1 CASSLRGQGTTGELFF
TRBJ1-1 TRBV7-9 CASTKGEGTLNTEAFF
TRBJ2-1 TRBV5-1 CASSLVQSSYNEQFF
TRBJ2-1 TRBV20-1 CSASGTSGVVGLFF
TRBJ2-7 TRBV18 CASSREGRSYEQYF
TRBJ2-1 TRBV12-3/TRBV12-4 CASSFWRRLQFF
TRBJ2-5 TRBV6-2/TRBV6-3 CASSYPRTVWEETQYF
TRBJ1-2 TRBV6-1 CASSREENYGYTF
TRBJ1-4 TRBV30 CAWSGELSVEKLFF
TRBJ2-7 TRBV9 CASSVGAYEQYF
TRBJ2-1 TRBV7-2 CASSRARGPYNEQFF
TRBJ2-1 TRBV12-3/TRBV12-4 CASSPKRGDEQFF